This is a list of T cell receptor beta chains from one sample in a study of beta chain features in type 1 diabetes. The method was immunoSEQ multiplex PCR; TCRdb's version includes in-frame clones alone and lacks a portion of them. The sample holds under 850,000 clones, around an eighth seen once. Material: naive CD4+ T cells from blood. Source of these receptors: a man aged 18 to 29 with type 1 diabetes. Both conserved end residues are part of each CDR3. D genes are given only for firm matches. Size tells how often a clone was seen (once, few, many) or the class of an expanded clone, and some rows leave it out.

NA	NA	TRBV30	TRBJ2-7	TGTGCCTGGGGTGGGGACGGTACCTACGAGCAGTACTTC	CAWGGDGTYEQYF
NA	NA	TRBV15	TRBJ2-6	TGTGCCACCAACATAGACACCTCTGGGGCCAACGTCCTGACTTTC	CATNIDTSGANVLTF
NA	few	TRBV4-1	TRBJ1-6	TGCGCCAGCAGCCGGTCATTACCTAGCTCCTATAATTCACCCCTCCACTTT	CASSRSLPSSYNSPLHF
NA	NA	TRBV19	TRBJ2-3	TGTGCCAGTAGGATACTAGCAACAGATACGCAGTATTTT	CASRILATDTQYF
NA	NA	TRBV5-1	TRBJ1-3	TGCGCCAGCAGTGGAGGAAGTTCTGGAAACACCATATATTTT	CASSGGSSGNTIYF
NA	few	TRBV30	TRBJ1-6	TGTGCCTGGAGGGGGTCCTACGTTGGACAGCTAGGTTCACCCCTCCACTTT	CAWRGSYVGQLGSPLHF
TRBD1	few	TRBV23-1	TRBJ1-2	TGCGCCAGCAGTCTTTCAAGTGACAGGGGGCAACATGGCTACACCTTC	CASSLSSDRGQHGYTF
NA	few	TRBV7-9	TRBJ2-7	TGTGCCAGCACCCCGGGTTTTACCAAGGACGAGCAGTACTTC	CASTPGFTKDEQYF
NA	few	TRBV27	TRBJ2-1	TGTGCCAGCAGTTTATCACGGGTTAACAATGAGCAGTTCTTC	CASSLSRVNNEQFF
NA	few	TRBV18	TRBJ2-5	TGTGCCAGCTCCCTCGTGGGCCAAGAGACCCAGTACTTC	CASSLVGQETQYF
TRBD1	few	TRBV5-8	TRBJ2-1	TGTGCCAGCAGCCCCACAGGCAGGGGGCTTAATGAGCAGTTCTTC	CASSPTGRGLNEQFF
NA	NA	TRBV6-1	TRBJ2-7	TGTGCCAGCAGAAACAGGGTAGGGTACGAGCAGTACTTC	CASRNRVGYEQYF
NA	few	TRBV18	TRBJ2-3	TGTGCCAGCTCACCTCTACGACAGGCTCTCACAGATACGCAGTATTTT	CASSPLRQALTDTQYF
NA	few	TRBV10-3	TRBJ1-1	TGTGCCATCAGTGGTCCAGGGTGGGACACTGAAGCTTTCTTT	CAISGPGWDTEAFF
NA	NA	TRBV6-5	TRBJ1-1	TGTGCCAGCACCGGGACATTGAACACTGAAGCTTTCTTT	CASTGTLNTEAFF
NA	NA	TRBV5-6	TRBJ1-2	TGTGCCAGCAGCCCCCGGAGGGGTGATGGCTACACCTTC	CASSPRRGDGYTF
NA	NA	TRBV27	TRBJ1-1	TGTGCCAGCAGTTTAAGCAGTATAGACACTGAAGCTTTCTTT	CASSLSSIDTEAFF
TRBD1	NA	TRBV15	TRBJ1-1	TGTGCCACCAGCATCATAAGGGGGCCGAACACTGAAGCTTTCTTT	CATSIIRGPNTEAFF
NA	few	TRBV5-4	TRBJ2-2	TGTGCCAGCAGCTCGGGTAGGGGAACCGGGGAGCTGTTTTTT	CASSSGRGTGELFF
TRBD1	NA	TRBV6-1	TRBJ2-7	TGTGCCAGCAGGGAACAGGGGGCCCACGAGCAGTACTTC	CASREQGAHEQYF
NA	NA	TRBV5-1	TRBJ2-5	TGCGCCAGCAGCTTGGCGGGGGAGGAAGAGACCCAGTACTTC	CASSLAGEEETQYF
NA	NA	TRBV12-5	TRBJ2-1	TGTGCTAGTGGTAGATTTCAGGGGAACATCCACAATGAGCAGTTCTTC	CASGRFQGNIHNEQFF
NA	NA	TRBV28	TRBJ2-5	TGTGCCAGCAGCGCCCCGGAGGGTGGGGAGACCCAGTACTTC	CASSAPEGGETQYF
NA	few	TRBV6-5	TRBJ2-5	TGTGCCAGCAGTTTGGGAGAGACCCAGTACTTC	CASSLGETQYF
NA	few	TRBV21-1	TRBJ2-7	TGTGCCAGCACTAGGCTCCCTCGGACCGGTTACGAGCAGTACTTC	CASTRLPRTGYEQYF
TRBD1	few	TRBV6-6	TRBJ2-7	TGTGCCAGCACAAAAGGGACAGTCTCCTACGAGCAGTACTTC	CASTKGTVSYEQYF
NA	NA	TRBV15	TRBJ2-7	TGTGCCACCAGCAGAGATGAATGGGCCCAGCAGTACTTC	CATSRDEWAQQYF
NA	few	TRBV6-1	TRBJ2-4	TGTGCCAGCAGTGAGGTAACAACCAGAAACATTCAGTACTTC	CASSEVTTRNIQYF
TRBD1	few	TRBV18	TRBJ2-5	TGTGCCAGCTCCCAACAGGGGGCCGAAACCCAGTACTTC	CASSQQGAETQYF
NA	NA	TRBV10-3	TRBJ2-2	TGTGCCACCACGTATCGGCCCGCCAACACCGGGGAGCTGTTTTTT	CATTYRPANTGELFF
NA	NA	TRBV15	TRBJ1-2	TGTGCCACCAGCAGAGATTTTAACGGCTACACCTTC	CATSRDFNGYTF
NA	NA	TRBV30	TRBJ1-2	TGTGCCTGGAGTTCCGACACAAACTATGGCTACACCTTC	CAWSSDTNYGYTF
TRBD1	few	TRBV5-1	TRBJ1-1	TGCGCCAGCAGCACCGGACAGGGTGAAGCTTTCTTT	CASSTGQGEAFF
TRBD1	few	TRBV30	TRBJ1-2	TGTGCCTGGAGGGACAGGGTTGAATCTAACTATGGCTACACCTTC	CAWRDRVESNYGYTF
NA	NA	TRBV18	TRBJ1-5	TGTGCCAGCTCGACGGAGGATCATCAGCCCCAGCATTTT	CASSTEDHQPQHF
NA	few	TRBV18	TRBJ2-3	TGTGCCAGCTCGTTCGGGACCTCGGGAGATACGCAGTATTTT	CASSFGTSGDTQYF
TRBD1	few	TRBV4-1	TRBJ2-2	TGCGCCAGCAGCCAGCCGGACAGGGAAGCGAACACCGGGGAGCTGTTTTTT	CASSQPDREANTGELFF
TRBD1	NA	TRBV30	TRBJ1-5	TGTGCCTGGAGTGTACCGACAGGGACCAATCAGCCCCAGCATTTT	CAWSVPTGTNQPQHF
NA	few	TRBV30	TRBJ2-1	TGTGCCTGGACCCAGGGCTACAATGAGCAGTTCTTC	CAWTQGYNEQFF
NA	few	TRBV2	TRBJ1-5	TGTGCCAGCAGTGAAGAATACGGAGCCCAGCATTTT	CASSEEYGAQHF
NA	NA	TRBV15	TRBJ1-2	TGTGCCACCAGCAGAGATCGGCACAGCCTCTATGGCTACACCTTC	CATSRDRHSLYGYTF
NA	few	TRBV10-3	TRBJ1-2	TGTGCCATCAGTGAGGACAGCCTTTATGGCTACACCTTC	CAISEDSLYGYTF
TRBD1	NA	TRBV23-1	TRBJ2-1	TGCGCCAGCAGTCAACGACAGGGAAACAATGAGCAGTTCTTC	CASSQRQGNNEQFF
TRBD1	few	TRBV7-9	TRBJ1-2	TGTGCCAGCAGCCATCCGGGACAGGGGGCCGAAGACTATGGCTACACCTTC	CASSHPGQGAEDYGYTF
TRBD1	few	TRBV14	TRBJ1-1	TGTGCCAGCAGCCAAGCCCGGGACAGGGTTGCTTTCTTT	CASSQARDRVAFF
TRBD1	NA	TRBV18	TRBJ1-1	TGTGCCAGCTCACCCAGGGGGGAGTGGGCGGTGAACACTGAAGCTTTCTTT	CASSPRGEWAVNTEAFF
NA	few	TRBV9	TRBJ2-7	TGTGCCAGCAGCTCCCAGGGCGAGCAGTACTTC	CASSSQGEQYF
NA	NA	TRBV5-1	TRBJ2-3	TGCGCCAGCAGCTTGGCGCCGGGGGCATCGGATACGCAGTATTTT	CASSLAPGASDTQYF
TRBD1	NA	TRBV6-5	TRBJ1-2	TGTGCCAGCAGTTACACGGACAGGGACTATGGCTACACCTTC	CASSYTDRDYGYTF
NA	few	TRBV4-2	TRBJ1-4	TGTGCCAGCAGCCACCCCCGGGTGGGGGTCATTAATGAAAAACTGTTTTTT	CASSHPRVGVINEKLFF
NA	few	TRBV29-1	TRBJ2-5	TGCAGCGCCGGACCCGGGACCCACCAAGAGACCCAGTACTTC	CSAGPGTHQETQYF
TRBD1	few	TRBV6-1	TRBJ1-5	TGTGCCAGTAAAACAGGGGGAGGACAGCCCCAGCATTTT	CASKTGGGQPQHF
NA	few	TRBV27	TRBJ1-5	TGTGCCAGCGGCCGACAGCCTAGCAATCAGCCCCAGCATTTT	CASGRQPSNQPQHF
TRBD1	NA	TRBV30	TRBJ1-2	TGTGCCTGGAGGGATACAGGGGAGCGACACTATGGCTACACCTTC	CAWRDTGERHYGYTF
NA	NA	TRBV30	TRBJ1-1	TGTGCCTGGAGTGTACGAGGACAGTACACTGAAGCTTTCTTT	CAWSVRGQYTEAFF